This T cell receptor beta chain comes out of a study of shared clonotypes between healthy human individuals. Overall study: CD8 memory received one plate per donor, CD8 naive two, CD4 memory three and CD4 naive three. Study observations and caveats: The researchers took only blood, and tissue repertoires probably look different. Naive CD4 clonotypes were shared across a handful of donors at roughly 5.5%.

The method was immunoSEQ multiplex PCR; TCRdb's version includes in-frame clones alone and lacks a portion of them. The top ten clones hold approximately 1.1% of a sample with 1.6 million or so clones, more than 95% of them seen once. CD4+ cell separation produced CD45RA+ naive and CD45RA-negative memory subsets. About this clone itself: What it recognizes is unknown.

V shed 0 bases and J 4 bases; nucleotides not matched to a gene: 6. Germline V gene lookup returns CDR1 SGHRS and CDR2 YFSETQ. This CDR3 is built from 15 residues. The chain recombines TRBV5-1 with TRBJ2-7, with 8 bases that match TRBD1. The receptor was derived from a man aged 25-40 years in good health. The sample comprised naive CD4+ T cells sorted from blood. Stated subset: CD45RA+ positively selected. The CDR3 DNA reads TGCGCCAGCAGCTTGGTACCCCGACAGGGGTACGAGCAGTACTTC. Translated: CASSLVPRQGYEQYF.